The 14 T cell receptor beta chains given below trace back to one sample, sequenced in a study of blood T cell repertoires in COVID-19. Libraries were prepared by immunoSEQ multiplex PCR; TCRdb keeps only in-frame clonotypes and omits some of them. The sample shows some 160,000 clones, around four fifths of them seen only once. Sequencing input: peripheral blood. The receptors stem from a woman older than 75 with COVID-19, enrolled during active disease.

The CDR3: CASRGQGGTPLHF. The DNA of the CDR3 is TGCGCCAGCAGGGGACAGGGCGGGACACCCCTCCACTTT. The V gene is TRBV10-2, the J gene TRBJ1-6; 9 bases fit TRBD1. J gave up 11 bases and V 6 bases, and 5 bases lay outside the gene matches. The germline V gene has CDR1 WSHSY and CDR2 SAAADI. The CDR3 totals 13 residues.

This clone was seen just once. The J gene is TRBJ2-1, the V gene TRBV12-3 or TRBV12-4, with a weak D call TRBD2 (5 bases). V was trimmed by 6 bases and J by 9 bases, leaving 15 bases between them. The CDR3 is made up of 13 amino acids. The CDR3 region has the DNA TGTGCCAGCAGGACCGAGGGCCCGGGTGAGCAGTTCTTC. Translated, it gives CASRTEGPGEQFF.

The chain carries TRBV19 and TRBJ1-5; tentatively, D is TRBD1 (6 bases). The CDR3 is 13 residues long. Between the trimmed V and J ends, which lost 6 bases and 9 bases, there was a span of 15 bases. Per the germline V gene, CDR1 is LNHDA and CDR2 is SQIVND (reference sequence). In DNA form, the CDR3 reads TGTGCCAGTAGGCCGACAGGTTATGGGCCCCAGCATTTT. It translates to CASRPTGYGPQHF.

The CDR3 loop is CASSPGQAEYTEAFF. The DNA for the CDR3 is TGCGCCAGCAGCCCAGGACAGGCGGAGTACACTGAAGCTTTCTTT. J is TRBJ1-1 and V is TRBV5-1; TRBD1 matches at 7 bases. The germline V gene has CDR1 SGHRS and CDR2 YFSETQ. V shed 4 bases, J shed 3 bases, and the junction held 9 bases outside the gene matches. The CDR3 runs 15 residues. Drawing the rest from reference TRBV5-1 and TRBJ1-1, the complete variable domain is KAGVTQTPRYLIKTRGQQVTLSCSPISGHRSVSWYQQTPGQGLQFLFEYFSETQRNKGNFPGRFSGRQFSNSRSEMNVSTLELGDSALYLCASSPGQAEYTEAFFGQGTRLTVV.

Written as DNA, the CDR3 is TGTGCCAGCAGCTTAGGGACAGGAGGAGACACCTTC. It yields the protein CASSLGTGGDTF. The V gene is TRBV7-9, the J gene TRBJ1-2, with 7 bases matching TRBD1. From germline, CDR1 is SEHNR and CDR2 FQNEAQ (reference sequence). The CDR3 is 12 amino acids. V gave up 1 base and J gave up 12 bases; unmatched junction bases: 5.

This clone came up many times. This sequence joins TRBV7-2 and TRBJ1-5; no clear D. The germline V gene encodes CDR1 SGHTA and CDR2 FQGNSA. This CDR3 contains 14 residues. V shed 2 bases and J shed 2 bases, with 7 bases lying between them. Here the CDR3 DNA reads TGTGCCAGCAGCTTAATGAGGGGCAATCAGCCCCAGCATTTT. Translated, it gives CASSLMRGNQPQHF. Using reference TRBV7-2 and TRBJ1-5 for the parts outside the CDR3, the full variable domain is GAGVSQSPSNKVTEKGKDVELRCDPISGHTALYWYRQSLGQGLEFLIYFQGNSAPDKSGLPSDRFSAERTGGSVSTLTIQRTQQEDSAVYLCASSLMRGNQPQHFGDGTRLSIL.

The chain carries TRBV10-3 and TRBJ1-2; possibly TRBD1 for D (5 bases). The ends were cut back, 8 bases at V and 8 bases at J, with 15 bases in the middle. The length of the CDR3 is 12 residues. Germline assignment: CDR1 ENHRY and CDR2 SYGVKD. CDR3 region: CAISSGLEGYTF. The CDR3 DNA reads as TGTGCCATCTCTTCAGGGCTGGAGGGCTACACCTTC.

The genes are TRBV6-1 and TRBJ1-4, with 7 bases aligning to TRBD1. The V gene end was trimmed by 3 bases and the J gene end by 3 bases; junction bases not matched to a gene: 4. This CDR3 has 15 residues. CDR1 and CDR2 (germline): MNHNS, SASEGT. DNA of the CDR3: TGTGCCAGCAGTGATGGGACAGCTTCTAATGAAAAACTGTTTTTT. Residues: CASSDGTASNEKLFF.

This sequence joins TRBV14 and TRBJ2-5, with D maybe TRBD2 (6 bases). With 1 base removed from V and 4 bases from J, the gap between germline ends came to 7 bases. Germline-derived CDR1 and CDR2 are SGHDN and FVKESK. The length of the CDR3 is 13 residues. The CDR3 loop reads CASSQGGTETQYF. In DNA, the CDR3 is TGTGCCAGCAGCCAAGGCGGGACAGAGACCCAGTACTTC.

This clone was detected a few times. The chain joins TRBV6-5 to TRBJ2-5; 9 bases fit TRBD2. Germline CDR1 is MNHEY and CDR2 is SVGAGI. The length of the CDR3 is 14 residues. J lost 5 bases, V lost 6 bases, and 7 bases had no gene match. CDR3 in DNA: TGTGCCAGCAGACATGGGACTAGCAAGGAGACCCAGTACTTC. The encoded protein is CASRHGTSKETQYF.

This chain links TRBV2 with TRBJ2-5; 8 nucleotides agree with TRBD2. Germline V gives CDR1 SNHLY, CDR2 FYNNEI. J was trimmed by 0 bases and V by 3 bases; bases with no gene match: 3. The CDR3 consists of 15 residues. CDR3 bases: TGTGCCAGCAGTGACACTAGCGGCTACCAAGAGACCCAGTACTTC. As protein: CASSDTSGYQETQYF.

The chain joins TRBV5-1 to TRBJ1-6; TRBD1 might be the D (5 bases). Trimming took off 4 bases at V and 0 bases at J, with 11 bases between the two ends. The CDR3 runs 16 residues. The germline gives CDR1 SGHRS, CDR2 YFSETQ. The CDR3 sequence is CASSIRQSSYNSPLHF. The CDR3 DNA is TGCGCCAGCAGCATCCGACAGAGCTCCTATAATTCACCCCTCCACTTT.

In DNA form, the CDR3 reads TGTGCCAGCAATCGACAGGGGGCAGGCAATCAGCCCCAGCATTTT. Residues: CASNRQGAGNQPQHF. V gene TRBV28 combines with J gene TRBJ1-5; 10 bases are a match to TRBD1. This CDR3 spans 15 amino acids. CDR1 MDHEN and CDR2 SYDVKM come from the germline V gene. V trimming: 7 bases; J trimming: 2 bases; junction bases outside the gene matches: 5.

The V call is TRBV7-8, the J call TRBJ2-7; 8 bases map to TRBD2. Unmatched junction bases numbered 1, after V lost 3 bases and J lost 3 bases. CDR1 is SGHVS, CDR2 FQNEAQ, per germline. The CDR3 sequence is 13 residues long. The CDR3 loop reads CASSFSGVYEQYF. Here the CDR3 DNA reads TGTGCCAGCAGCTTTAGCGGGGTCTACGAGCAGTACTTC. Variable domain in full (rest from reference TRBV7-8 and TRBJ2-7): GAGVSQSPRYKVAKRGQDVALRCDPISGHVSLFWYQQALGQGPEFLTYFQNEAQLDKSGLPSDRFFAERPEGSVSTLKIQRTQQEDSAVYLCASSFSGVYEQYFGPGTRLTVT.